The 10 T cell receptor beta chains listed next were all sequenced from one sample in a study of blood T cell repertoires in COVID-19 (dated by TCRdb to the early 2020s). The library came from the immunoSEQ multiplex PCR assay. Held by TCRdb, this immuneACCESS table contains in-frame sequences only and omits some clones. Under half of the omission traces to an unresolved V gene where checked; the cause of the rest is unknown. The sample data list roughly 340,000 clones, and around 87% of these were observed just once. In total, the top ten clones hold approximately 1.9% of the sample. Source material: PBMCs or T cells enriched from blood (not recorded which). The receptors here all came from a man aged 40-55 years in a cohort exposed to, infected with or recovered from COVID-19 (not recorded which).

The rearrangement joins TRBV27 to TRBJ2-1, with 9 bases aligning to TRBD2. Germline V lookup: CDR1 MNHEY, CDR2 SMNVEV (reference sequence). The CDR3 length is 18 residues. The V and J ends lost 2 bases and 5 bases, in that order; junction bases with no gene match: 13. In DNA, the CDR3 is TGTGCCAGCAGTTTACAACGGGTAGCGGGGGTGTGGGACAATGAGCAGTTCTTC. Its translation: CASSLQRVAGVWDNEQFF.

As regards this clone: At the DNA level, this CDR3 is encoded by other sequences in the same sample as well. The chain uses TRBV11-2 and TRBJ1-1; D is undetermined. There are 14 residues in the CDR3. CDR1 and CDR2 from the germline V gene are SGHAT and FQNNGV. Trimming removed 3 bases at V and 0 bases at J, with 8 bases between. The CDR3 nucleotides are TGTGCCAGCAGCTTGGGCAGATTGAACACTGAAGCTTTCTTT. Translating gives CASSLGRLNTEAFF.

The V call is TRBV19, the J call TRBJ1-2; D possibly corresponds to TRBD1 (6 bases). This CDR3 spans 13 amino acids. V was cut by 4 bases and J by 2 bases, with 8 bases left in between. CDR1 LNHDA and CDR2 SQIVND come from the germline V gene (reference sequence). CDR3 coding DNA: TGTGCCAGTAGTAGAGGACAGAACTATGGCTACACCTTC. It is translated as CASSRGQNYGYTF.

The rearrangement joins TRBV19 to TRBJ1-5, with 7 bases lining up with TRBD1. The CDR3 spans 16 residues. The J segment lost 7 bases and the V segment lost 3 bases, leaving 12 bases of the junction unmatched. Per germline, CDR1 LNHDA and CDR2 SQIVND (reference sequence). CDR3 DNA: TGTGCCAGTAGTATTGGTGGCAGGGGGACTAGACAGCCCCAGCATTTT. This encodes CASSIGGRGTRQPQHF.

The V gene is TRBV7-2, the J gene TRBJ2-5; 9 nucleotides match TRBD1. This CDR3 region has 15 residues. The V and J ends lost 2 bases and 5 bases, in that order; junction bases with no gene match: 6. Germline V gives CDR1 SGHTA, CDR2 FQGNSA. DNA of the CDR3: TGTGCCAGCAGCTTAACAGACAGGGGGAGGGAGACCCAGTACTTC. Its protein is CASSLTDRGRETQYF.

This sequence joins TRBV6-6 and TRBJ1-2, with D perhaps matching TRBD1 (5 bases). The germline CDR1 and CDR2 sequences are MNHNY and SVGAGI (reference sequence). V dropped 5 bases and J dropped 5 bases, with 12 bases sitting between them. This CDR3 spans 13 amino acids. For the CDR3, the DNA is TGTGCCAGCAGTCGGGACTATGGGTATGGCTACACCTTC. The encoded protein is CASSRDYGYGYTF.

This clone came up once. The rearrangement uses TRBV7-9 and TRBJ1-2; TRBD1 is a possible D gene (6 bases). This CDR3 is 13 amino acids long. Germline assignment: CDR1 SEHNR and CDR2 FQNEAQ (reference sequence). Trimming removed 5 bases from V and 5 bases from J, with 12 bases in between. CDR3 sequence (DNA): TGTGCCAGCAGCCCCAGGGGTGGGTATGGCTACACCTTC. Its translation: CASSPRGGYGYTF. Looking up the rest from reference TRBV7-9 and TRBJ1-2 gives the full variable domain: DTGVSQNPRHKITKRGQNVTFRCDPISEHNRLYWYRQTLGQGPEFLTYFQNEAQLEKSRLLSDRFSAERPKGSFSTLEIQRTEQGDSAMYLCASSPRGGYGYTFGSGTRLTVV.

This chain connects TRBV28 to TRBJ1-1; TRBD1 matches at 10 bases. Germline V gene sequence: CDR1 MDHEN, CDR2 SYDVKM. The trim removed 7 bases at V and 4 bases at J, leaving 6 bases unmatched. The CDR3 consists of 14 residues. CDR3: CASTPGQGTTEAFF. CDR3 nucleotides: TGTGCCAGCACTCCGGGACAGGGGACCACTGAAGCTTTCTTT.

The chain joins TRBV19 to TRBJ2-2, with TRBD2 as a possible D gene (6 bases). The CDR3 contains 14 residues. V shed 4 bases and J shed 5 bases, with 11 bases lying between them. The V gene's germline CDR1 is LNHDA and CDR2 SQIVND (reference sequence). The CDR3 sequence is CASSKGLSTGELFF. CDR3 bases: TGTGCCAGTAGTAAGGGACTGTCAACCGGGGAGCTGTTTTTT.

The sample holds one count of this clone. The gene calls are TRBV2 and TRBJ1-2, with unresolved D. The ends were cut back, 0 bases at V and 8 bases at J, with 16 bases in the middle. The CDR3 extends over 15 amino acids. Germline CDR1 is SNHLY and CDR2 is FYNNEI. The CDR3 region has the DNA TGTGCCAGCAGTGAAGCACCCGGAGGCGGTCTAGGCTACACCTTC. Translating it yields CASSEAPGGGLGYTF.